The 16 T cell receptor beta chains below all came from one sample that was sequenced in a study of cytomegalovirus exposure and HLA in healthy donors. The PCR was carried out with 60 Vbeta primers and 13 Jbeta primers. Produced via immunoSEQ multiplex PCR; TCRdb's table is partial and in-frame only. This sample has approximately 170,000 clones; 65% to 85% occur once, and the top ten carry roughly 7%. The sample consisted of PBMCs. The receptors were sampled from a woman aged 40-49 years in good health and CMV-seropositive.

This clone was counted ten times or more. This chain links TRBV6-5 with TRBJ1-5; maybe TRBD1 (5 bases). The V and J ends lost 5 bases and 0 bases respectively, with 8 bases between them. CDR3 size: 14 residues. The germline gives CDR1 MNHEY, CDR2 SVGAGI. The CDR3 loop is CASSVQGSNQPQHF. CDR3 in DNA: TGTGCCAGCAGTGTTCAGGGTAGCAATCAGCCCCAGCATTTT.

J is TRBJ2-1 and V is TRBV27; weak D call: TRBD2 (5 bases). The V gene lost 8 bases and the J gene lost 3 bases, with 11 bases spanning the gap. This CDR3 has 13 residues. CDR1 is MNHEY and CDR2 is SMNVEV in the germline V gene (reference sequence). The CDR3 nucleotides are TGTGCCAGCTGCGACGGGAACTACAATGAGCAGTTCTTC. Residues: CASCDGNYNEQFF.

The chain combines TRBV7-6 with TRBJ2-3; 13 bases agree with TRBD2. This CDR3 has 16 residues. V dropped 5 bases and J dropped 8; count of bases not matched to a gene: 10. Looked up from germline, CDR1 is SGHVS and CDR2 is FNYEAQ. CDR3 in DNA: TGTGCCAGCAGCCTCGACACTAGCGGGGGGGGACTTACGCAGTATTTT. Amino acid sequence: CASSLDTSGGGLTQYF.

This chain uses TRBV5-1 with TRBJ1-3; TRBD1 matches at 7 bases. Germline trimming cut 1 base from V and 4 bases from J; bases unmatched to any gene: 2. This CDR3 has 14 residues. Germline CDR1 and CDR2: SGHRS and YFSETQ. The CDR3 coding sequence is TGCGCCAGCAGCTTGACAGGGGACGGAAACACCATATATTTT. Protein: CASSLTGDGNTIYF. Variable domain in full (rest from reference TRBV5-1 and TRBJ1-3): KAGVTQTPRYLIKTRGQQVTLSCSPISGHRSVSWYQQTPGQGLQFLFEYFSETQRNKGNFPGRFSGRQFSNSRSEMNVSTLELGDSALYLCASSLTGDGNTIYFGEGSWLTVV.

A remark on this clone: Its ends do not fully match the called genes, so a read error is possible. This chain joins TRBV19 and TRBJ1-5, with TRBD1 matching over 8 bases. CDR1 LNHDA and CDR2 SQIVND come from the germline V gene (reference sequence). CDR3 length: 15 residues. CDR3 amino acids: CTSSLRTGRGQPQHF. The CDR3, as DNA: TGTACCAGTAGTCTTAGGACAGGGAGAGGCCAGCCCCAGCATTTT.

The chain uses TRBV29-1 and TRBJ1-1; D is unresolved. Trimming pared 2 bases from V and 3 bases from J, leaving 13 bases between. The germline V gene has CDR1 SQVTM and CDR2 ANQGSEA. The CDR3 length is 14 residues. CDR3 in DNA: TGCAGCGTTGAATTCGGTAGTGCGGACACTGAAGCTTTCTTT. It codes for CSVEFGSADTEAFF.

This clone was detected only a few times. The chain uses TRBV15 and TRBJ2-5; 9 bases agree with TRBD2. CDR1 is LNHNV and CDR2 is YYDKDF in the germline V gene (reference sequence). V was pared by 5 bases and J by 5 bases, with 9 bases of the junction left unmatched. This CDR3 spans 15 amino acids. The CDR3, as DNA: TGTGCCACCAGCGTCTTCGCGGGGGGGCCGGAGACCCAGTACTTC. Amino acid sequence: CATSVFAGGPETQYF.

This chain uses TRBV28 with TRBJ1-2, with D perhaps matching TRBD1 (6 bases). V lost 5 bases, J lost 4 bases, and 11 bases lay in between. CDR1 is MDHEN, CDR2 SYDVKM, per germline. The CDR3 consists of 13 residues. CDR3 amino acids: CASSLRGGYGYTF. CDR3 bases: TGTGCCAGCAGTCTCAGGGGTGGCTATGGCTACACCTTC.

V gene TRBV5-1 combines with J gene TRBJ2-4, with TRBD2 identical over 9 bases. The CDR3 has 17 amino acids. Trimming at V came to 0 bases and at J to 5 bases, leaving 9 bases not matched to a gene. Looked up from germline, CDR1 is SGHRS and CDR2 is YFSETQ. CDR3 sequence reads: CASSLVGSGGQQNIQYF. DNA for the CDR3: TGCGCCAGCAGCTTGGTCGGCAGCGGGGGGCAACAAAACATTCAGTACTTC. The full variable domain, its missing parts supplied by reference TRBV5-1 and TRBJ2-4, is KAGVTQTPRYLIKTRGQQVTLSCSPISGHRSVSWYQQTPGQGLQFLFEYFSETQRNKGNFPGRFSGRQFSNSRSEMNVSTLELGDSALYLCASSLVGSGGQQNIQYFGAGTRLSVL.

The genes are TRBV6-6 and TRBJ2-7; D is unclear. The germline V gene encodes CDR1 MNHNY and CDR2 SVGAGI (reference sequence). This CDR3 is built from 12 residues. The DNA of the CDR3 is TGTTCCAACAAGTACGCGGCATACGAGCAGTACTTC. Protein sequence: CSNKYAAYEQYF.

The chain has TRBV6-1 and TRBJ1-5, with D possibly being TRBD1 (6 bases). V lost 4 bases and J lost 4, with 8 bases in between. The V gene's germline CDR1 is MNHNS and CDR2 SASEGT. The CDR3 loop spans 13 amino acids. The CDR3 DNA is TGTGCCAGCAGTGTACAGGGAAATCAGCCCCAGCATTTT. It yields the protein CASSVQGNQPQHF.

J is TRBJ2-3 and V is TRBV12-5; TRBD2 aligns across 8 bases. Germline V lookup: CDR1 LGHNT, CDR2 FRNRAP. Trimming cost V 7 bases and J 7 bases; bases outside gene matches: 13. The CDR3 length is 15 residues. CDR3 sequence: CASAPGGPTGNTQYF. The CDR3 nucleotides are TGTGCTAGTGCCCCGGGGGGGCCGACTGGGAATACGCAGTATTTT.

In its sample, this clone was seen a few times. This chain connects TRBV7-2 to TRBJ1-5; 7 nucleotides align to TRBD1. CDR1 SGHTA and CDR2 FQGNSA come from the germline V gene. V gave up 8 bases and J gave up 2 bases; unmatched junction bases: 6. CDR3 length equals 14 residues. CDR3 amino acids: CASGRQGGNQPQHF. DNA of the CDR3: TGTGCCAGCGGAAGACAGGGAGGCAATCAGCCCCAGCATTTT. Using reference TRBV7-2 and TRBJ1-5 for the parts outside the CDR3, the full variable domain is GAGVSQSPSNKVTEKGKDVELRCDPISGHTALYWYRQSLGQGLEFLIYFQGNSAPDKSGLPSDRFSAERTGGSVSTLTIQRTQQEDSAVYLCASGRQGGNQPQHFGDGTRLSIL.

The chain couples TRBV6-1 to TRBJ1-2; 9 bases are shared with TRBD1. The CDR3 consists of 16 residues. Per germline, CDR1 MNHNS and CDR2 SASEGT. V lost 4 bases and J lost 8; bases outside the gene matches: 14. CDR3 coding DNA: TGTGCCAGCAGTGGGGGACAGGGCATGGCTGTCGACGGCTACACCTTC. Encoded protein: CASSGGQGMAVDGYTF.

This chain uses TRBV7-9 with TRBJ1-4; D not certain. Trimming took off 3 bases at V and 8 bases at J, with 13 bases between the two ends. The CDR3 length is 14 residues. Per germline, CDR1 SEHNR and CDR2 FQNEAQ (reference sequence). CDR3 sequence reads: CASSLVGSGEKLFF. CDR3 sequence (DNA): TGTGCCAGCAGCTTGGTAGGGTCGGGAGAAAAACTGTTTTTT.

Worth noting for this clone: Other DNA sequences within the sample encode an identical CDR3. The rearrangement joins TRBV19 to TRBJ1-1; D remains unclear. CDR1 is LNHDA, CDR2 SQIVND, per germline (reference sequence). Trimming stripped 3 bases from V and 2 bases from J, with 10 bases between. This CDR3 has 14 amino acids. This CDR3 is CASSITGVNTEAFF. The CDR3 DNA reads TGTGCCAGTAGTATCACCGGGGTCAACACTGAAGCTTTCTTT.